This is a list of T cell receptor beta chains from one sample in a study of beta chain features in type 1 diabetes. The protocol was immunoSEQ multiplex PCR, while the TCRdb copy is restricted to in-frame clones and leaves out a portion. The table has 850,000 to 900,000 clones, 17% seen once. Source material: naive CD4+ T cells from blood. The source is a woman aged 18-35 years in good health. Each CDR3 is given with its conserved first and last residue. D genes are given only for firm matches. The size of a clone is reported for some rows only, either as once, few or many, or as a class for expanded clones.

CDR3 length | J gene | V gene | clone size | D gene | CDR3 protein | CDR3 DNA
16 | TRBJ1-5 | TRBV7-9 | NA | NA | CASSGPSGGGNQPQHF | TGTGCCAGCAGCGGGCCTTCCGGGGGCGGCAATCAGCCCCAGCATTTT
14 | TRBJ2-5 | TRBV7-3 | NA | NA | CASSASGSYETQYF | TGTGCCAGCAGCGCCTCCGGTAGCTACGAGACCCAGTACTTC
16 | TRBJ2-2 | TRBV4-3 | few | TRBD1 | CASSQGRQGAAGELFF | TGCGCCAGCAGCCAAGGAAGGCAGGGGGCAGCCGGGGAGCTGTTTTTT
17 | TRBJ1-1 | TRBV5-4 | NA | NA | CASSRFPTGRGNTEAFF | TGTGCCAGCAGCCGTTTCCCAACGGGCAGGGGGAACACTGAAGCTTTCTTT
17 | TRBJ2-6 | TRBV28 | few | NA | CASSLVRGGTGANVLTF | TGTGCCAGCAGTTTGGTCAGGGGTGGTACTGGGGCCAACGTCCTGACTTTC
16 | TRBJ2-1 | TRBV7-2 | few | TRBD2 | CASSESLRLAYGEQFF | TGTGCCAGCAGCGAAAGCCTAAGACTAGCATATGGTGAGCAGTTCTTC
13 | TRBJ2-7 | TRBV14 | few | NA | CASSQVEGLKQYF | TGTGCCAGCAGCCAAGTTGAAGGGCTCAAGCAGTACTTC
14 | TRBJ1-4 | TRBV5-1 | few | TRBD1 | CASRHDRVFGKLFF | TGCGCCAGCAGACACGACAGGGTGTTTGGAAAACTGTTTTTT
18 | TRBJ2-5 | TRBV9 | NA | TRBD2 | CASSVGDGMREVGETQYF | TGTGCCAGCAGCGTAGGAGACGGGATGCGGGAGGTCGGCGAGACCCAGTACTTC
13 | TRBJ1-2 | TRBV7-2 | few | NA | CASSPQWNNGYTF | TGTGCCAGCAGTCCCCAGTGGAATAATGGCTACACCTTC
12 | TRBJ2-3 | TRBV2 | NA | NA | CASNFVTDTQYF | TGTGCCAGCAACTTTGTGACAGATACGCAGTATTTT
14 | TRBJ2-7 | TRBV5-1 | few | NA | CASSLAGEAYEQYF | TGCGCCAGCAGCTTGGCGGGGGAAGCCTACGAGCAGTACTTC
16 | TRBJ2-3 | TRBV9 | NA | TRBD2 | CASSAQLAGPGDTQYF | TGTGCCAGCAGCGCCCAGCTAGCGGGTCCTGGAGATACGCAGTATTTT
15 | TRBJ1-4 | TRBV7-9 | few | TRBD1 | CASSSIGQGGEKLFF | TGTGCCAGCAGTTCAATCGGACAGGGGGGTGAAAAACTGTTTTTT
13 | TRBJ2-3 | TRBV7-2 | few | TRBD1 | CASSSTGADTQYF | TGTGCCAGCAGCTCCACAGGGGCAGATACGCAGTATTTT
17 | TRBJ2-2 | TRBV7-2 | few | NA | CASSSPPQTLWTGELFF | TGTGCCAGCAGCTCGCCCCCACAGACCCTTTGGACCGGGGAGCTGTTTTTT
14 | TRBJ2-3 | TRBV7-2 | NA | NA | CASSTRQGTDTQYF | TGTGCCAGCAGCACCAGACAGGGCACAGATACGCAGTATTTT
12 | TRBJ2-7 | TRBV6-1 | NA | NA | CASSFSSMEQYF | TGTGCCAGCAGTTTCTCGTCGATGGAGCAGTACTTC
16 | TRBJ2-5 | TRBV5-1 | few | NA | CASSLGLPVRYVTQYF | TGCGCCAGCAGCTTGGGACTTCCCGTGCGTTACGTGACCCAGTACTTC
13 | TRBJ2-5 | TRBV7-8 | few | NA | CASSWGYQETQYF | TGTGCCAGCAGCTGGGGGTATCAAGAGACCCAGTACTTC
14 | TRBJ1-3 | TRBV19 | NA | NA | CASSIVPSRNTIYF | TGTGCCAGTAGTATCGTCCCTTCGCGAAACACCATATATTTT
15 | TRBJ1-4 | TRBV9 | NA | NA | CASSPRGNSGRKLFF | TGTGCCAGCAGCCCCCGCGGAAATTCGGGGCGAAAACTGTTTTTT
11 | TRBJ1-2 | TRBV20-1 | NA | NA | CSAHANYGYTF | TGCAGTGCCCATGCTAACTATGGCTACACCTTC
14 | TRBJ2-1 | TRBV7-9 | few | NA | CASSQDGPGDEQFF | TGTGCCAGCAGCCAAGATGGTCCGGGCGATGAGCAGTTCTTC
14 | TRBJ1-2 | TRBV18 | NA | NA | CASSPALLRYGYTF | TGTGCCAGCTCACCCGCACTACTTCGGTATGGCTACACCTTC
15 | TRBJ2-1 | TRBV28 | few | NA | CASRLRDLSYNEQFF | TGTGCCAGCAGACTCCGGGACTTGTCCTACAATGAGCAGTTCTTC
15 | TRBJ2-7 | TRBV29-1 | few | NA | CSVGGLEQGPYEQYF | TGCAGCGTTGGAGGATTAGAGCAGGGCCCGTACGAGCAGTACTTC
14 | TRBJ2-5 | TRBV2 | NA | NA | CASNQGPGRETQYF | TGTGCCAGCAACCAGGGTCCAGGGCGAGAGACCCAGTACTTC
16 | TRBJ2-2 | TRBV9 | few | NA | CASSVAVTDYSGELFF | TGTGCCAGCAGCGTAGCTGTGACAGATTACAGCGGGGAGCTGTTTTTT
14 | TRBJ1-2 | TRBV19 | NA | TRBD1 | CASTRDSSNYGYTF | TGTGCCAGTACTCGGGACAGCAGCAACTATGGCTACACCTTC
15 | TRBJ1-5 | TRBV7-2 | NA | NA | CASSLLGYSNQPQHF | TGTGCCAGCAGCTTACTGGGCTATAGCAATCAGCCCCAGCATTTT
14 | TRBJ2-1 | TRBV11-2 | few | TRBD1 | CASLPGTGHNEQFF | TGTGCCAGCTTACCTGGGACAGGGCACAATGAGCAGTTCTTC
15 | TRBJ1-2 | TRBV6-5 | NA | NA | CASSYLPGRNYGYTF | TGTGCCAGCAGTTACTTACCGGGCAGGAACTATGGCTACACCTTC
16 | TRBJ2-7 | TRBV11-2 | few | NA | CASSPQTSRAQYEQYF | TGTGCCAGCAGCCCTCAGACTAGTAGGGCGCAGTACGAGCAGTACTTC
15 | TRBJ2-1 | TRBV7-3 | NA | NA | CASSNRVSSYNEQFF | TGTGCCAGCAGCAACAGGGTTAGCTCCTACAATGAGCAGTTCTTC
13 | TRBJ2-5 | TRBV7-8 | NA | TRBD1 | CASSPGQGGTQYF | TGTGCCAGCAGCCCCGGACAGGGGGGGACCCAGTACTTC
17 | TRBJ2-3 | TRBV18 | NA | NA | CASSARGLTYATDTQYF | TGTGCCAGCTCTGCCAGGGGTCTCACCTACGCCACAGATACGCAGTATTTT
24 | TRBJ2-3 | TRBV18 | few | NA | CASSPKPPVRWVQPTSPNPYTQYF | TGTGCCAGCTCACCAAAACCTCCAGTGCGGTGGGTCCAGCCCACTAGTCCCAACCCCTATACGCAGTATTTT
14 | TRBJ2-5 | TRBV4-3 | NA | TRBD1 | CASSRGTVGETQYF | TGCGCCAGCAGCCGAGGGACAGTGGGGGAGACCCAGTACTTC
12 | TRBJ2-3 | TRBV29-1 | few | TRBD1 | CSVVRGSDTQYF | TGCAGCGTAGTCAGGGGGTCTGATACGCAGTATTTT
16 | TRBJ1-4 | TRBV18 | few | TRBD1 | CASSPGQARTNEKLFF | TGTGCCAGCTCACCCGGACAGGCGAGAACTAATGAAAAACTGTTTTTT
15 | TRBJ2-1 | TRBV7-6 | NA | NA | CASSLALAKRGEQFF | TGTGCCAGCAGCTTAGCATTAGCGAAGCGCGGTGAGCAGTTCTTC
13 | TRBJ2-6 | TRBV6-6 | NA | NA | CASCISGANVLTF | TGTGCCAGCTGCATATCTGGGGCCAACGTCCTGACTTTC
14 | TRBJ1-1 | TRBV18 | NA | NA | CASSPDRENTEAFF | TGTGCCAGCTCACCGGACAGAGAGAACACTGAAGCTTTCTTT
16 | TRBJ2-1 | TRBV4-2 | few | TRBD2 | CASSQGWLAGANEQFF | TGTGCCAGCAGCCAAGGTTGGCTAGCGGGAGCCAATGAGCAGTTCTTC
15 | TRBJ2-1 | TRBV18 | few | TRBD1 | CASSPPGTAYNEQFF | TGTGCCAGCTCACCACCTGGGACAGCTTACAATGAGCAGTTCTTC
14 | TRBJ1-5 | TRBV28 | NA | TRBD1 | CASRGIKGAQPQHF | TGTGCCAGCCGCGGAATAAAGGGGGCCCAGCCCCAGCATTTT
19 | TRBJ2-1 | TRBV6-1 | few | TRBD2 | CASSASRGRGTSGLNEQFF | TGTGCCAGCAGTGCCTCCAGGGGAAGGGGGACTAGCGGCCTCAATGAGCAGTTCTTC
15 | TRBJ2-3 | TRBV28 | NA | TRBD1 | CASRTGGAGADTQYF | TGTGCCAGCAGAACAGGGGGCGCGGGGGCAGATACGCAGTATTTT
14 | TRBJ2-3 | TRBV28 | few | NA | CASSFGQNTDTQYF | TGTGCCAGCAGTTTCGGCCAAAACACAGATACGCAGTATTTT
17 | TRBJ2-1 | TRBV28 | NA | TRBD2 | CASSLSGLAGKYNEQFF | TGTGCCAGCAGTCTATCCGGGCTAGCGGGAAAATACAATGAGCAGTTCTTC
15 | TRBJ2-1 | TRBV7-3 | few | NA | CASSLLRASYNEQFF | TGTGCCAGCAGCTTACTTCGGGCCTCCTACAATGAGCAGTTCTTC
14 | TRBJ1-1 | TRBV28 | NA | TRBD1 | CASTLTGGVTEAFF | TGTGCCAGCACTCTAACAGGGGGTGTAACTGAAGCTTTCTTT